What follows describes a single TCR beta chain. Its target is unknown. Sample-barcoded 5' priming and a J-beta primer mix drove a second PCR of roughly 6 to 12 cycles. TCRdb processed the 5' RACE reads anew with MiXCR; each CDR3 protein has one entry. The sample contains around 800,000 distinct CDR3 sequences, roughly 26% of which appear only once. The V end was cut by 1 base, the J end by 4 bases, with 10 bases between. The CDR3 has 14 amino acids. Germline V gene lookup returns CDR1 LGHNA and CDR2 YNFKEQ. The data were taken from a study of blood T cells in healthy people across ages. Study-wide results and limits: TCR beta diversity correlated strongly with naive T cell percentage.

These data were also reused for a study on T cells of mothers and their children.

This TCR was sampled from a boy younger than 18 in good health. The chain employs TRBV4-2 and TRBJ2-5; a possible D gene is TRBD1 (6 bases). Specimen: blood. Here the CDR3 reads CASSQVEGGETQYF. CDR3 bases: TGTGCCAGCAGCCAAGTAGAAGGGGGAGAGACCCAGTACTTC.